The 4 T cell receptor beta chains in this list originate from one sample, sequenced in a study of blood T cell repertoires in COVID-19. Assay: immunoSEQ multiplex PCR; the TCRdb copy retains only in-frame clones and omits some. The sample has about 250,000 clones; about 89% are singletons. Source material: peripheral blood. Source of these receptors: a woman aged 60-70 years who had recovered from COVID-19.

The chain has TRBV28 and TRBJ1-5; 8 bases match TRBD1. V trimming: 1 base; J trimming: 3 bases; junction bases outside the gene matches: 2. CDR3 length equals 15 residues. CDR1 and CDR2 (germline): MDHEN, SYDVKM. CDR3 nucleotide sequence: TGTGCCAGCAGTTTATCGGACAGGGACAATCAGCCCCAGCATTTT. Protein sequence: CASSLSDRDNQPQHF.

This clone was recorded only once. The sample carries other DNA sequences with the same CDR3. The chain carries TRBV12-3 or TRBV12-4 and TRBJ1-2; possibly TRBD1 for D (5 bases). Trimming removed 3 bases at V and 2 bases at J, with 7 bases between. This CDR3 is built from 13 residues. Written as DNA, the CDR3 is TGTGCCAGCAGTTTTCAGGGAAACTATGGCTACACCTTC. This sequence encodes CASSFQGNYGYTF.

In nucleotides, the CDR3 is TGTGCCAGCAGTTACCCGAGAGGACAGGGCCGCTATCGAGGCTATGGCTACACCTTC. This codes for CASSYPRGQGRYRGYGYTF. The chain uses TRBV6-2 or TRBV6-3 and TRBJ1-2; 8 nucleotides agree with TRBD1. Per germline, CDR1 MNHEY and CDR2 SVGEGT. The CDR3 has 19 amino acids. V shed 2 bases and J 4 bases; nucleotides not matched to a gene: 18.

Only a few counts were recorded for this clone. This chain links TRBV19 with TRBJ1-2; TRBD1 matches at 8 bases. Trimming cost V 3 bases and J 4 bases; bases outside gene matches: 7. This CDR3 has 15 amino acids. Germline-derived CDR1 and CDR2 are LNHDA and SQIVND (reference sequence). As DNA, the CDR3 is TGTGCCAGTAGTATCTCCTTCACAGGGGGCTATGGCTACACCTTC. This gives the protein CASSISFTGGYGYTF.